Sequencing of this TCR beta chain was carried out in a study of early T cells in non-severe SARS-CoV-2 infection (dated by TCRdb to 2020 to 2023). Regarding the study in general: TCR sequencing used bulk RNA from unsorted whole blood, so alpha and beta chains could not be paired. Results and caveats for the whole study, not just this receptor: VDJdb matching was skewed toward anti-spike CD8 responses and likely underestimated virus-specific expansions by missing private and CD4 specificities.

The study was a case-control design nested within a healthcare worker cohort in London, UK, with weekly nasopharyngeal swab PCR tests and blood sampling. Between 23 and 31 March 2020, the week of the UK lockdown, healthcare workers were enrolled and then followed up weekly for as long as 16 weeks. This clonotype was counted between two and nine times. Which antigen it targets is not known. No much larger clone exists at a distance of one base, and base qualities are not known. The library was built by means of 5' RACE. Sequencing relied on a NextSeq 500. To correct for sequencing error and PCR bias, the TCR library protocol tagged individual cDNA molecules with unique molecular identifiers. Both TCR alpha and beta chains were sequenced, and tight co-correlation was observed between alpha and beta sequence abundances in each sample. The study's own analysis went as follows. Decombinator V4 was used to annotate the V gene, J gene and CDR3 of the TCR sequences. TCRs were defined as expanded if a significant change between any two time points was detected under a Poisson model with p below 0.0001. TCR abundances were normalised to the total number of TCRs sequenced in each sample and reported as counts per million. MAIT TCRs were defined by TRAV1-2 paired with TRAJ12, TRAJ20 or TRAJ33, and iNKT TCRs by TRAV10 paired with TRAJ18. A search of VDJdb, accessed on 1 November 2021, was run for TCRs annotated to CMV, EBV and SARS-CoV-2, with TCRs annotated for multiple antigens excluded. The public reads were reprocessed in TCRdb via fastp at Q25 and MiXCR, keeping in-frame beta chains. Rows matching on CDR3 protein sequence are summarized as one entry with the most common DNA and genes. These V and J calls rely on TCRdb rather than the paper's analysis. Within this sample are fewer than 130,000 distinct CDR3 sequences, with 10% to 15% of them counted one time only. The top ten clones comprise 3% to 4.5% of the sample.

Spanning cysteine to phenylalanine, the CDR3 consists of 15 amino acids. The DNA shown is the 45-base CDR3, in frame from base 1. Relative to germline, V is missing 11 bases and J is missing 0 bases, with 3 bases of the junction outside any gene match. From the germline V gene (reference sequence), CDR1 is SEHNR and CDR2 is FQNEAQ. The rearrangement joined TRBV7-9 to TRBJ2-6, with TRBD1 identical over 11 junction bases. Material: whole blood, obtained at baseline. This receptor was obtained from an adult who was a healthcare worker with PCR-confirmed SARS-CoV-2 infection or an uninfected control (not recorded which). The CDR3 protein sequence reads: CAHGQGASGANVLTF. The bases are TGTGCCCACGGACAGGGGGCCTCTGGGGCCAACGTCCTGACTTTC.